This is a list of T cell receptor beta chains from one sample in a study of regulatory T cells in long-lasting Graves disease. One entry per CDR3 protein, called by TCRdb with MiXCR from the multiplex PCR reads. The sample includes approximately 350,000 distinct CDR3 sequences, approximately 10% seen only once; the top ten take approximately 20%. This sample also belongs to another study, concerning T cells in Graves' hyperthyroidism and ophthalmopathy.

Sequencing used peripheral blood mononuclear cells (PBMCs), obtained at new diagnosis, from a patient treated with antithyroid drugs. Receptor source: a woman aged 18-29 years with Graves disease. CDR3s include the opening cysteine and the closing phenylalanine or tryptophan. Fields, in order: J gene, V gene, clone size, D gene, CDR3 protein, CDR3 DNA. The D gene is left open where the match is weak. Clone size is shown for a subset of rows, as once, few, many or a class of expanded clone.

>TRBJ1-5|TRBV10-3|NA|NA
CAISESDGYSNQPQHF
TGTGCCATCAGTGAGTCTGATGGATATAGCAATCAGCCCCAGCATTTT
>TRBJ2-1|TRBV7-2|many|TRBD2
CASSSVAGAAYNEQFF
TGTGCCAGCAGCTCAGTAGCGGGAGCCGCATACAATGAGCAGTTCTTC
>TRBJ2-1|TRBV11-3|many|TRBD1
CASSLDRTSYNEQFF
TGTGCCAGCAGCCTGGACAGGACATCCTACAATGAGCAGTTCTTC
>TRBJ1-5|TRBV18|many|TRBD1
CASSSGQGGQPQHF
TGTGCCAGCTCATCCGGACAGGGGGGTCAGCCCCAGCATTTT
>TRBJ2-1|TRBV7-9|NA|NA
CASSLTDGNEQFF
TGTGCCAGCAGCCTGACAGACGGGAATGAGCAGTTCTTC
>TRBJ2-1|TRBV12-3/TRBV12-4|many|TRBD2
CASRPSSGSKYNEQFF
TGTGCCAGCAGACCCTCTAGCGGGAGTAAGTACAATGAGCAGTTCTTC
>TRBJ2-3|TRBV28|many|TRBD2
CASSPLREATDTQYF
TGTGCCAGCAGTCCACTCCGGGAGGCCACAGATACGCAGTATTTT
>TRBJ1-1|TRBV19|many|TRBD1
CASRTGTASGNTEAFF
TGTGCCAGTAGAACCGGGACAGCGTCCGGAAACACTGAAGCTTTCTTT
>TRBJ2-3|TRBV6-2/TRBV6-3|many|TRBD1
CASSTRTGTDTQYF
TGTGCCAGCAGTACCAGGACAGGAACAGATACGCAGTATTTT
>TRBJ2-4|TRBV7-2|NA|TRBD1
CASKRDRAKNIQYF
TGTGCCAGCAAAAGGGACAGAGCCAAAAACATTCAGTACTTC
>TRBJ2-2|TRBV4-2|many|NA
CASSPRRLSAAGELFF
TGTGCCAGCAGCCCACGACGGTTATCCGCTGCCGGGGAGCTGTTTTTT
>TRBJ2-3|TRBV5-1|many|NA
CASSLLGPDTQYF
TGTGCCAGCAGCTTGCTTGGGCCAGATACGCAGTATTTT
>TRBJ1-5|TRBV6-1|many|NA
CASSLYRGNQPQHF
TGTGCCAGCAGCCTTTACAGGGGCAATCAGCCCCAGCATTTT
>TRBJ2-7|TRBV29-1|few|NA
CSVEGGQAYEQYF
TGCAGCGTTGAAGGGGGGCAGGCCTACGAGCAGTACTTC
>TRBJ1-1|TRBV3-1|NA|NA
CASSQDPITEAFF
TGTGCCAGCAGCCAAGATCCGATTACTGAAGCTTTCTTT
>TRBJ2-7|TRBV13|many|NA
CASSYRSSYEQYF
TGTGCCAGCTCGTACAGGAGCTCCTACGAGCAGTACTTC
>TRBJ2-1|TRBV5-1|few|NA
CASSLGYGQFF
TGCGCCAGCAGCCTAGGCTATGGGCAGTTCTTC
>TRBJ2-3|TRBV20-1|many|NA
CSARDNSDTQYF
TGCAGTGCTAGAGATAATTCAGATACGCAGTATTTT
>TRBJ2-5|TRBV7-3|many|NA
CASSLGLEKETQYF
TGTGCCAGCAGCTTAGGGTTGGAGAAAGAGACCCAGTACTTC
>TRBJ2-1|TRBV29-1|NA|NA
CSGGGGTYNEQFF
TGCAGCGGCGGAGGGGGGACCTACAATGAGCAGTTCTTC
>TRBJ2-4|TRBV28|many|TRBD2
CASSLKGGPRNIQYF
TGTGCCAGCAGCCTCAAGGGAGGGCCAAGAAACATTCAGTACTTC
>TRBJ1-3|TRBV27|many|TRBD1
CASSRGLGNTIYF
TGTGCCAGCAGTAGGGGGCTTGGAAACACCATATATTTT
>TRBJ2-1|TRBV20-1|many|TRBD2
CSARSKVLAAAYNEQFF
TGCAGTGCTAGGTCCAAGGTTCTAGCGGCTGCCTACAATGAGCAGTTCTTC
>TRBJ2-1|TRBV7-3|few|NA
CASSFGGVSYNEQFF
TGTGCCAGCAGCTTCGGCGGGGTTTCCTACAATGAGCAGTTCTTC
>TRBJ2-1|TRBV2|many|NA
CASRRAAGSYNEQFF
TGTGCCAGCAGGCGCGCGGCGGGATCCTACAATGAGCAGTTCTTC
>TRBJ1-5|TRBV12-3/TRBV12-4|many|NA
CASSRRGEQPQHF
TGTGCCAGCAGCCGCAGGGGCGAGCAGCCCCAGCATTTT
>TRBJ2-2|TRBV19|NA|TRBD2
CASKQREGRGTGELFF
TGTGCCAGTAAGCAGCGGGAGGGCCGCGGGACCGGGGAGCTGTTTTTT
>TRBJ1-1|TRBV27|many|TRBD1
CASSFTGGITEAFF
TGTGCCAGCAGTTTTACAGGGGGAATCACTGAAGCTTTCTTT
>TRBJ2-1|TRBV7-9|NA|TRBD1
CASQGVSYNEQFF
TGTGCCAGCCAGGGGGTGTCCTACAATGAGCAGTTCTTC
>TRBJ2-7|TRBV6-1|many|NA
CASGPRTHSSYEQYF
TGTGCCAGCGGACCTAGGACGCATTCCTCCTACGAGCAGTACTTC
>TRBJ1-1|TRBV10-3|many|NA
CAIRAGGGSNTEAFF
TGTGCCATCAGGGCCGGCGGTGGCTCGAACACTGAAGCTTTCTTT
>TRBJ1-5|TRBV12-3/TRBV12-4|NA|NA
CASTPGGGRPQHF
TGTGCCAGCACCCCTGGAGGGGGACGGCCCCAGCATTTT
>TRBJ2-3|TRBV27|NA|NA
CASSQYRTFGNTQYF
TGTGCCAGCAGTCAGTACCGGACCTTTGGAAATACGCAGTATTTT